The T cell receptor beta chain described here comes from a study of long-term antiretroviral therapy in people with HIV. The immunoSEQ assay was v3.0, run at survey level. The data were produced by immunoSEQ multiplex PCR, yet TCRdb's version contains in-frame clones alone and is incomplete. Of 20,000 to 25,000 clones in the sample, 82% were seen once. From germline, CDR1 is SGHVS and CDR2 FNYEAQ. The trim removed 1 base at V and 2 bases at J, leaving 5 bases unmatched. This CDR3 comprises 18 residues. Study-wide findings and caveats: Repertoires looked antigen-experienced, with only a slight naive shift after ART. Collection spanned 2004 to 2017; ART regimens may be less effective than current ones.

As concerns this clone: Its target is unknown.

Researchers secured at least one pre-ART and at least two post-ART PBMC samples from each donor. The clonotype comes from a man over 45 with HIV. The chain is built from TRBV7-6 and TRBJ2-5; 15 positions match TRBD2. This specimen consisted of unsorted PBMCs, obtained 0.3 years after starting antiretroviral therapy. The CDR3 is CASSLGGLAGGQQETQYF. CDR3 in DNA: TGTGCCAGCAGCTTAGGAGGACTAGCGGGGGGGCAGCAAGAGACCCAGTACTTC. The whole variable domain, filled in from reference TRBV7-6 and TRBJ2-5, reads GAGVSQSPRYKVTKRGQDVALRCDPISGHVSLYWYRQALGQGPEFLTYFNYEAQQDKSGLPNDRFSAERPEGSISTLTIQRTEQRDSAMYRCASSLGGLAGGQQETQYFGPGTRLLVL.